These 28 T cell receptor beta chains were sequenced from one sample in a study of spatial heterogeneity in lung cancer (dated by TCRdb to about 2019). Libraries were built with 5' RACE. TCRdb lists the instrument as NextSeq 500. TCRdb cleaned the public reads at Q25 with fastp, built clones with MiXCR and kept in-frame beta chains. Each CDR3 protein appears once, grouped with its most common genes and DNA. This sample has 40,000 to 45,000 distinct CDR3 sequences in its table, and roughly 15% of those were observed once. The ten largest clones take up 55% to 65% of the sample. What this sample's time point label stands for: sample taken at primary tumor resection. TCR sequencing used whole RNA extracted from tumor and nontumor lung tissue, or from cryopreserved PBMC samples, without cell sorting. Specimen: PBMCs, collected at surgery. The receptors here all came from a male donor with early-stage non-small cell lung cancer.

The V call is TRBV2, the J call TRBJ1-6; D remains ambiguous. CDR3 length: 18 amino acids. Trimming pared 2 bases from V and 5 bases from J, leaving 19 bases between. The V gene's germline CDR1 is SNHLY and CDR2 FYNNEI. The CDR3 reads CASSESETLGLDNSPLHF. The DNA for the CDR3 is TGTGCCAGCAGTGAAAGTGAGACCTTGGGTTTGGATAATTCACCCCTCCACTTT.

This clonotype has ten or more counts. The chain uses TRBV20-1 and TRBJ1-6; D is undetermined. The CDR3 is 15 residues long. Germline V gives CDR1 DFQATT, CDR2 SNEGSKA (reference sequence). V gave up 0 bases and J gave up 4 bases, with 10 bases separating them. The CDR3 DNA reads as TGCAGTGCTAGAGATTATTACCAGTATAATTCACCCCTCCACTTT. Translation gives CSARDYYQYNSPLHF.

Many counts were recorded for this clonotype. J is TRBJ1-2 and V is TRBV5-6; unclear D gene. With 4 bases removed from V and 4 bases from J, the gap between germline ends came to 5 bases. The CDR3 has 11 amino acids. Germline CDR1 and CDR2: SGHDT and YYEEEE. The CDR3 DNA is TGTGCCAGCAGCCAGAGCTATGGCTACACCTTC. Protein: CASSQSYGYTF.

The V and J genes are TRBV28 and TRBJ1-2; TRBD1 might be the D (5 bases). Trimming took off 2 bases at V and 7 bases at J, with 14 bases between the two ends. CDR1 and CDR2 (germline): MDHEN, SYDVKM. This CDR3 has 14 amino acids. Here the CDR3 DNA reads TGTGCCAGCAGTTTAATTACGGGACCTAGTGGCTACACCTTC. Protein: CASSLITGPSGYTF.

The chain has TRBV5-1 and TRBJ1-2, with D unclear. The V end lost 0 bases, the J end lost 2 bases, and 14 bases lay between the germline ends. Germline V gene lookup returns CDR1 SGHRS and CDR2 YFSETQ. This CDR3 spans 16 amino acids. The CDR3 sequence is CASSLAIGRRNYGYTF. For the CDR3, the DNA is TGCGCCAGCAGCTTGGCAATTGGACGGCGAAACTATGGCTACACCTTC.

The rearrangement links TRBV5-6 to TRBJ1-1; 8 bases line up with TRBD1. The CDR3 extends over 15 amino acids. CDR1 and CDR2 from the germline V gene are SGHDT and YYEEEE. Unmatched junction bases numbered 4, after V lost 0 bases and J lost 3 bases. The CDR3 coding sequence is TGTGCCAGCAGCTTGGACCCAGGGGGCTACACTGAAGCTTTCTTT. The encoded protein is CASSLDPGGYTEAFF.

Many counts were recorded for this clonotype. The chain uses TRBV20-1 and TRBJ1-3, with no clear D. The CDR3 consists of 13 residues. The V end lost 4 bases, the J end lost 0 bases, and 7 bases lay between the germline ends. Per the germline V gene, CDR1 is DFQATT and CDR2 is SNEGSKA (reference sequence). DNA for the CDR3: TGCAGTGCTACCAGGAGCTCTGGAAACACCATATATTTT. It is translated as CSATRSSGNTIYF.

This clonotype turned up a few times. CDR3 in amino acids: CASSRGPTYTGELFF. The CDR3 DNA follows: TGTGCCAGCTCACGAGGACCTACATACACCGGGGAGCTGTTTTTT. The chain has TRBV18 and TRBJ2-2, with unresolved D. The CDR3 covers 15 residues. Germline V lookup: CDR1 KGHSH, CDR2 LQKENI. V was cut by 4 bases and J by 3 bases, with 12 bases left in between.

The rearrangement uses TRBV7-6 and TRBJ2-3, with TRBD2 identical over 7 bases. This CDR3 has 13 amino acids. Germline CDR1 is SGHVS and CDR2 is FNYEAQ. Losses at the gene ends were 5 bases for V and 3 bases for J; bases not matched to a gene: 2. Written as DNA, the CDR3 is TGTGCCAGCAGCGCCGGGAGGACAGATACGCAGTATTTT. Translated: CASSAGRTDTQYF.

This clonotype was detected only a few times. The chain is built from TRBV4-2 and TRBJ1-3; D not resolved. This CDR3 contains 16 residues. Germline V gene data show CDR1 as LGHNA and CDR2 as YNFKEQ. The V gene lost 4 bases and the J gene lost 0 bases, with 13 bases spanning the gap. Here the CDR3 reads CASSLMPASSGNTIYF. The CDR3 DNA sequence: TGTGCCAGCAGCCTTATGCCAGCGAGCTCTGGAAACACCATATATTTT.

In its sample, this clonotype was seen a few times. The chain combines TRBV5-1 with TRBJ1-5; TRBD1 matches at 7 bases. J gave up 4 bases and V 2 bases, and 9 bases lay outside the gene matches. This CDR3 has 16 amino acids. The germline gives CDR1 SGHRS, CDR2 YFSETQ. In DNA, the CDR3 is TGCGCCAGCAGCTTAAGAGAGACAGGGACTAATCAGCCCCAGCATTTT. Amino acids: CASSLRETGTNQPQHF.

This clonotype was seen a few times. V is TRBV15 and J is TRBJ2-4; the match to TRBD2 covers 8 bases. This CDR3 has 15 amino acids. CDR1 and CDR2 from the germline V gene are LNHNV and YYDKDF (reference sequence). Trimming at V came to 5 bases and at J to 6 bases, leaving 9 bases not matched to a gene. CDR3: CATSLGGDPSNIQYF. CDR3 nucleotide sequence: TGTGCCACCAGCCTCGGGGGGGACCCGTCAAACATTCAGTACTTC.

Here the CDR3 DNA reads TGCAGTGCCGAGCGACTAGGGTACAATGAGCAGTTCTTC. Translating gives CSAERLGYNEQFF. V and J are TRBV20-1 and TRBJ2-1, with D maybe TRBD2 (6 bases). This CDR3 contains 13 residues. V was trimmed by 6 bases and J by 4 bases, leaving 13 bases between them. In germline, CDR1 is DFQATT, CDR2 SNEGSKA (reference sequence).

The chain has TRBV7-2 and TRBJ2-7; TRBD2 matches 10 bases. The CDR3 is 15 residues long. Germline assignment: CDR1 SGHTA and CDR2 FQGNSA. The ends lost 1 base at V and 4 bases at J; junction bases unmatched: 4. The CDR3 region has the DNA TGTGCCAGCAGCTTAGGACTAGCGGGCATATACGAGCAGTACTTC. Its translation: CASSLGLAGIYEQYF.

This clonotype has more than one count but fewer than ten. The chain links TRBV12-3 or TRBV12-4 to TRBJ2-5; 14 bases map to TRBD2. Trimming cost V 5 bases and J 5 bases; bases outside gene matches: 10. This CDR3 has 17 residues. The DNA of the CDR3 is TGTGCCAGCAGTCAGGGACTAGCGGGAGAAAGGTTCGAGACCCAGTACTTC. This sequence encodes CASSQGLAGERFETQYF.

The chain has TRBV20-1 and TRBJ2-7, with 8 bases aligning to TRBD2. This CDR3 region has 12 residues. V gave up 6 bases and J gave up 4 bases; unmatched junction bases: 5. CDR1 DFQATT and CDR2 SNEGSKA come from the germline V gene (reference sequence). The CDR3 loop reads CSAAGAYYEQYF. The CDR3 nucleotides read TGCAGTGCAGCGGGAGCGTATTACGAGCAGTACTTC.

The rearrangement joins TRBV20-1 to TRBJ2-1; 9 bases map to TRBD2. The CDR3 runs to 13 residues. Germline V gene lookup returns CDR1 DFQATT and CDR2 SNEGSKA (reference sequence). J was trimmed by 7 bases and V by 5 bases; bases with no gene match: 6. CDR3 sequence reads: CSADRAGGNEQFF. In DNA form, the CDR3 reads TGCAGTGCTGACCGGGCGGGAGGGAATGAGCAGTTCTTC.

This chain's CDR3 is CASSLDPSGIGELFF. The CDR3 DNA reads TGTGCCAGCAGCTTAGATCCTAGCGGTATCGGGGAGCTGTTTTTT. The chain uses TRBV7-6 and TRBJ2-2, with TRBD2 matching 7 bases. The CDR3 totals 15 residues. V was pared by 1 base and J by 7 bases, with 6 bases of the junction left unmatched. Per germline, CDR1 SGHVS and CDR2 FNYEAQ.

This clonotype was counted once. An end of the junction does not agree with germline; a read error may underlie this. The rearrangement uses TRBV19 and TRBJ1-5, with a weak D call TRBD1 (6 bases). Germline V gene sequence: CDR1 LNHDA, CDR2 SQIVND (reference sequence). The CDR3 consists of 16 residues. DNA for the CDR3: TGTGCCAGTAGTATAGCGGGACATCTCTCCAATCTGCCCCAGCATTTT. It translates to CASSIAGHLSNLPQHF.

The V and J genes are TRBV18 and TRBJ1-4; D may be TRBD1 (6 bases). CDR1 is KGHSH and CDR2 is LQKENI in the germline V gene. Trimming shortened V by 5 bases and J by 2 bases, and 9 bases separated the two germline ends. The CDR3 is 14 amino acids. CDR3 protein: CASSAGATNEKLFF. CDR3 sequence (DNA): TGTGCCAGCTCAGCAGGGGCGACTAATGAAAAACTGTTTTTT.

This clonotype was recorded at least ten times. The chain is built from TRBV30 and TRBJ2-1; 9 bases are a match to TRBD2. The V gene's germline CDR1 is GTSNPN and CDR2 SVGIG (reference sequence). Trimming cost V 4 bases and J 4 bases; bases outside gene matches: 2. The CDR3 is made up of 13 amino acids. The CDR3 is CAWTTSGYNEQFF. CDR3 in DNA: TGTGCCTGGACCACTAGCGGGTACAATGAGCAGTTCTTC.

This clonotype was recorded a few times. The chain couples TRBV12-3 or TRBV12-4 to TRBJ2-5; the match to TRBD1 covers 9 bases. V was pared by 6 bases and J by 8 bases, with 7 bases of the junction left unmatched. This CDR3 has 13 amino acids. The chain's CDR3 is CASSGTGRGTQYF. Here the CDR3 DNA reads TGTGCCAGCAGCGGGACAGGGCGAGGAACCCAGTACTTC.

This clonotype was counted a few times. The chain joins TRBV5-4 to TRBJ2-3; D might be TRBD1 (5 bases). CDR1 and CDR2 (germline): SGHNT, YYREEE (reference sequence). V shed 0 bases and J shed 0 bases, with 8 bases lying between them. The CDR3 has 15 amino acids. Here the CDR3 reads CASSLGTTSTDTQYF. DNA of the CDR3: TGTGCCAGCAGCTTGGGGACAACTAGCACAGATACGCAGTATTTT. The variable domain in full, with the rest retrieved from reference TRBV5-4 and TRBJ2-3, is ETGVTQSPTHLIKTRGQQVTLRCSSQSGHNTVSWYQQALGQGPQFIFQYYREEENGRGNFPPRFSGLQFPNYSSELNVNALELDDSALYLCASSLGTTSTDTQYFGPGTRLTVL.

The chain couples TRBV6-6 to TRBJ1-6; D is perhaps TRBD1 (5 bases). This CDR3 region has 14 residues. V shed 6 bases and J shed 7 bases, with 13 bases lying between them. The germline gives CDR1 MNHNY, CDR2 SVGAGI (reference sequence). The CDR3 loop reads CASRRDGENSPLHF. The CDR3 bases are TGTGCCAGCAGGAGGGACGGGGAAAATTCACCCCTCCACTTT.

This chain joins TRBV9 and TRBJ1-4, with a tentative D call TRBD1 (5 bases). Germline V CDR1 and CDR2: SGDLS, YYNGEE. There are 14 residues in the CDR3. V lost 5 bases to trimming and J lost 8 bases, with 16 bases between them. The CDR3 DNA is TGTGCCAGCAGTGCCGGTCGGGGCCGGGAAAAACTGTTTTTT. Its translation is CASSAGRGREKLFF.

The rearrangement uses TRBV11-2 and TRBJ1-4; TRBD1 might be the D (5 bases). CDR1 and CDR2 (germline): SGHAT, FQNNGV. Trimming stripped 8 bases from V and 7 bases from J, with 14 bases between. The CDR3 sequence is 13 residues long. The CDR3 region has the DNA TGTGCCAGCGCGGGGCCATTCTCTGAAAAACTGTTTTTT. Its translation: CASAGPFSEKLFF. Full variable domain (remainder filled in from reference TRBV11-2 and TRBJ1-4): EAGVAQSPRYKIIEKRQSVAFWCNPISGHATLYWYQQILGQGPKLLIQFQNNGVVDDSQLPKDRFSAERLKGVDSTLKIQPAKLEDSAVYLCASAGPFSEKLFFGSGTQLSVL.

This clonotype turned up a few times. The CDR3 nucleotides read TGCGCCAGCAGCATGGCGGGGGCACCTAATGAAAAACTGTTTTTT. This codes for CASSMAGAPNEKLFF. The chain joins TRBV5-1 to TRBJ1-4; the D gene is possibly TRBD1 (6 bases). Germline CDR1 SGHRS, CDR2 YFSETQ. This CDR3 has 15 residues. V shed 4 bases and J shed 3 bases, with 13 bases lying between them.

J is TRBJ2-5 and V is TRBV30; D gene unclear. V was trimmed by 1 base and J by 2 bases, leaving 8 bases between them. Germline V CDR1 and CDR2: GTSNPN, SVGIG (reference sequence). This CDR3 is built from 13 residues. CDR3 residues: CAWSAPGQETQYF. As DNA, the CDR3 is TGTGCCTGGAGTGCCCCCGGACAAGAGACCCAGTACTTC.